The T cell receptor beta chain described here comes from a study of beta chain features in type 1 diabetes. General study findings and limits: Significant though moderate, a shortening of TCRB CDR3s appeared in all four CD4+ subsets of Type 1 diabetes patients.

The CDR3 totals 13 residues. Germline V gene sequence: CDR1 SGHRS, CDR2 YFSETQ. Trimming removed 0 bases at V and 4 bases at J, with 7 bases between. This clone showed up just a few times. Its antigen is unknown. TCRB transcripts that were expressed got sequenced, as all of the isolated RNA had been reverse transcribed. Sequencing was performed with immunoSEQ multiplex PCR; in TCRdb, only in-frame clones are kept and a portion is missing. The sample has over 150,000 clones, 6% to 9% seen once. Via CD45RO/CCR7/CD25/CD127/CD95/CD27, cells of the CD4+ naive, central memory, regulatory and stem cell-like memory subsets were sorted. Sort purity for all populations was recorded as exceeding 98%.

This rearrangement joins TRBV5-1 to TRBJ2-5; no firm D call. The sequencing sample was made of central memory CD4+ T cells from blood. The clonotype comes from a man aged 18 to 29 with type 1 diabetes. CDR3 loop: CASSLEVLETQYF. DNA for the CDR3: TGCGCCAGCAGCTTGGAAGTACTAGAGACCCAGTACTTC. The complete variable domain, with remaining parts taken from reference TRBV5-1 and TRBJ2-5, reads KAGVTQTPRYLIKTRGQQVTLSCSPISGHRSVSWYQQTPGQGLQFLFEYFSETQRNKGNFPGRFSGRQFSNSRSEMNVSTLELGDSALYLCASSLEVLETQYFGPGTRLLVL.